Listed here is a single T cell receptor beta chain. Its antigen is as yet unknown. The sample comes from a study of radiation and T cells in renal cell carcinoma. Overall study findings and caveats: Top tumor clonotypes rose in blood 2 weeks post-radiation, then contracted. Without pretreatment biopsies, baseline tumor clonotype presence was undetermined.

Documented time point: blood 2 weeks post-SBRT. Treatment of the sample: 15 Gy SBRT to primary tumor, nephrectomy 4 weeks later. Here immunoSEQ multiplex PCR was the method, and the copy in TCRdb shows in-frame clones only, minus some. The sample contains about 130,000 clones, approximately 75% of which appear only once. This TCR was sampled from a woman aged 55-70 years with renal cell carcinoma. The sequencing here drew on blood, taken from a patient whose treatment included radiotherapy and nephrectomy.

The DNA for the CDR3 is TGTGCCAGCAGCACACGGACAGGGTACGGGGCCAACGTCCTGACTTTC. It is translated as CASSTRTGYGANVLTF. V gene TRBV13 combines with J gene TRBJ2-6, with 8 bases identical to TRBD1. Germline assignment: CDR1 PRHDT and CDR2 FYEKMQ (reference sequence). The CDR3 spans 16 residues. Trimming cost V 5 bases and J 4 bases; bases outside gene matches: 7.